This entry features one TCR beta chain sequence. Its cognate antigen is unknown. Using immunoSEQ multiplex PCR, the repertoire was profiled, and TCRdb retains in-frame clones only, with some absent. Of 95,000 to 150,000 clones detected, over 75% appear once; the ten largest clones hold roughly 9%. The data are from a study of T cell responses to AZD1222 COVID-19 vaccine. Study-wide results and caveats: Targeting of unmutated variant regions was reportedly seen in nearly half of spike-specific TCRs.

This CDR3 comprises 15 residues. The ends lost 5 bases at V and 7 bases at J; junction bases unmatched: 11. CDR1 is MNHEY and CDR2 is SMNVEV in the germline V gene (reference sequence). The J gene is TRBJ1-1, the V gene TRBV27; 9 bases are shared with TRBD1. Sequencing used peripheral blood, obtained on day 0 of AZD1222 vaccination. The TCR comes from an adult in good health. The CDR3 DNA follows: TGTGCCAGCAGTCACCGGGACAGGGTGTCTGGTGAAGCTTTCTTT. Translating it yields CASSHRDRVSGEAFF.